The sequence of this T cell receptor beta chain was determined in a study of blood T cell repertoires in COVID-19. On the study more broadly: Samples of COVID-19 (acute and convalescent) were obtained from the United States, Italy and Spain. The cDNA or gDNA used as material had been derived from T cells, B-cell-depleted T cells, or PBMCs.

Germline V gives CDR1 SNHLY, CDR2 FYNNEI. This CDR3 region has 14 residues. V lost 2 bases and J lost 9, with 14 bases in between. Authors' processing steps: Cell counts per sample came from amplifying reference gene primers. Method: immunoSEQ multiplex PCR; TCRdb's copy keeps in-frame clones and lacks some. V, J and clone size were drawn from that table, and D and trimming were deduced from the DNA. Of about 160,000 clones listed, about four fifths are singletons. This clonotype was obtained from a woman aged 80 or older with active or convalescent COVID-19. The chain uses TRBV2 and TRBJ1-5; tentatively, D is TRBD1 (5 bases). The sequenced sample was peripheral blood. CDR3 in DNA: TGTGCCAGCAGTGAAAGGGAGGGGTTGCGGCCCCAGCATTTT. This translates into CASSEREGLRPQHF.